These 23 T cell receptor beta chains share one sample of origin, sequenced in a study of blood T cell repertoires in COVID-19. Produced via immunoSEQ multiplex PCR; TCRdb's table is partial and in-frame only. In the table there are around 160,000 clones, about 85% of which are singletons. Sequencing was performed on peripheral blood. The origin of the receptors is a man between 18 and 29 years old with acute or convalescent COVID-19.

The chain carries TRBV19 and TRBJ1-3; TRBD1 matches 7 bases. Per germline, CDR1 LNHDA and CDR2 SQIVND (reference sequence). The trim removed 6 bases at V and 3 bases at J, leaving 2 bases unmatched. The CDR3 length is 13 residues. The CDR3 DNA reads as TGTGCCAGTAGGGACAGGAGTGGAAACACCATATATTTT. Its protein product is CASRDRSGNTIYF. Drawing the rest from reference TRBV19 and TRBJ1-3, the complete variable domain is DGGITQSPKYLFRKEGQNVTLSCEQNLNHDAMYWYRQDPGQGLRLIYYSQIVNDFQKGDIAEGYSVSREKKESFPLTVTSAQKNPTAFYLCASRDRSGNTIYFGEGSWLTVV.

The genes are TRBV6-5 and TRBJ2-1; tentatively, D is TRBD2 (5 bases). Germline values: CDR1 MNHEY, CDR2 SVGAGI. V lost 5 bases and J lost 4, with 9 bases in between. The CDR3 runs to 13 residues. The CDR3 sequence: CASSILAYNEQFF. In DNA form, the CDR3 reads TGTGCCAGCAGTATTCTAGCTTACAATGAGCAGTTCTTC.

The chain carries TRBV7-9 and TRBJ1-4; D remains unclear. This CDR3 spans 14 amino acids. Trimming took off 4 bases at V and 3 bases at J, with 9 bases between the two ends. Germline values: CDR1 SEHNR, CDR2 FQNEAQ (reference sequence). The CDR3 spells CASSSQLANEKLFF. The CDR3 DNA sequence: TGTGCCAGCAGCTCTCAGCTAGCTAATGAAAAACTGTTTTTT.

The DNA of the CDR3 is TGTGCCAGCTCACCGAAAGACAGTGCCGGGGAGCTGTTTTTT. Its protein is CASSPKDSAGELFF. The V call is TRBV18, the J call TRBJ2-2, with D possibly being TRBD1 (5 bases). The V gene's germline CDR1 is KGHSH and CDR2 LQKENI. Trimming left V 3 bases short and J 6 bases short, with 11 bases between. The CDR3 contains 14 residues.

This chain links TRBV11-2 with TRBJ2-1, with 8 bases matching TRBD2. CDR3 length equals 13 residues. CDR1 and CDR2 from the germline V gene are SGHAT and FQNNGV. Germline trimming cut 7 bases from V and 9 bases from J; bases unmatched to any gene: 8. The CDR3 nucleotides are TGTGCCAGCACCTTCGGCGGGGGGTTTGAGCAGTTCTTC. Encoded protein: CASTFGGGFEQFF.

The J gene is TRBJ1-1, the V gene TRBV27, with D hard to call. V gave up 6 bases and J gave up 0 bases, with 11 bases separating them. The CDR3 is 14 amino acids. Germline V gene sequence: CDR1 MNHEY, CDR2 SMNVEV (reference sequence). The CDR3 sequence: CASRRHSMNTEAFF. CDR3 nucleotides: TGTGCCAGCAGGAGACACAGTATGAACACTGAAGCTTTCTTT.

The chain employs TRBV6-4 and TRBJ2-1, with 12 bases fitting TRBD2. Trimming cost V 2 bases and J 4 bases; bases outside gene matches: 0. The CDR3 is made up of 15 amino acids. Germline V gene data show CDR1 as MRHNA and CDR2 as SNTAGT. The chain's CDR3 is CASSDLAGGYNEQFF. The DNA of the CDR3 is TGTGCCAGCAGTGACCTAGCGGGGGGGTACAATGAGCAGTTCTTC.

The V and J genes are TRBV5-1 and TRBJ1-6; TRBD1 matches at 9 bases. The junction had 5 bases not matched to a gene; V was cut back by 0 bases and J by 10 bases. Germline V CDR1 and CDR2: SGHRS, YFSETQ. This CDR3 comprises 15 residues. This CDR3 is CASSLARTGVSPLHF. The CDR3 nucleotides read TGCGCCAGCAGCTTGGCCCGGACAGGGGTCTCACCCCTCCACTTT. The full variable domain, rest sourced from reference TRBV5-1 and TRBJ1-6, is KAGVTQTPRYLIKTRGQQVTLSCSPISGHRSVSWYQQTPGQGLQFLFEYFSETQRNKGNFPGRFSGRQFSNSRSEMNVSTLELGDSALYLCASSLARTGVSPLHFGNGTRLTVT.

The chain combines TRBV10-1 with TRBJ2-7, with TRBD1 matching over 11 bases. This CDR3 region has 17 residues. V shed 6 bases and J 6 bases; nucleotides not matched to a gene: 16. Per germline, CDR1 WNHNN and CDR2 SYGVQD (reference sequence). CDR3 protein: CASSKERDRGLYGEQYF. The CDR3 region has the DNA TGCGCCAGCAGCAAAGAGAGGGACAGGGGGTTATATGGCGAGCAGTACTTC.

The CDR3 DNA sequence: TGTGCCAGCACCTATGACCCGGAGAAACGGAATGGCTACACCTTC. Translating it yields CASTYDPEKRNGYTF. V is TRBV6-5 and J is TRBJ1-2; the D is unclear. CDR3 size: 15 residues. V lost 7 bases to trimming and J lost 6 bases, with 21 bases between them. From germline, CDR1 is MNHEY and CDR2 SVGAGI.

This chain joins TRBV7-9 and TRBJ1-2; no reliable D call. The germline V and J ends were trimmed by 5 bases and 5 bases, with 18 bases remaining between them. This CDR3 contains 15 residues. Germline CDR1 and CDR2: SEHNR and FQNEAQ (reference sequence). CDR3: CASSPAGLPTYGYTF. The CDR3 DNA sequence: TGTGCCAGCAGCCCAGCCGGACTGCCGACGTATGGCTACACCTTC.

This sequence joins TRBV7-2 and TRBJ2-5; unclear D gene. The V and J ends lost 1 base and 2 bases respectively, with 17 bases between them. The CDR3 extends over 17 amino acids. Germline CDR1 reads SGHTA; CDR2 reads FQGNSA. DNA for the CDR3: TGTGCCAGCAGCTTAGTTTCCGGCTACTACCGGCAAGAGACCCAGTACTTC. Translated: CASSLVSGYYRQETQYF.

In DNA form, the CDR3 reads TGCAGTGCTAGAGTGGCCAACGGCTACACCTTC. This sequence encodes CSARVANGYTF. The gene calls are TRBV20-1 and TRBJ1-2, with D unresolved. V dropped 1 base and J dropped 8 bases, with 8 bases sitting between them. The CDR3 runs to 11 residues. Germline V gene sequence: CDR1 DFQATT, CDR2 SNEGSKA (reference sequence).

Here the CDR3 DNA reads TGCGCCAGCAGCCAAGATGATAGCGGGGGGGCCCGGGAGCAGTTCTTC. Translated, it gives CASSQDDSGGAREQFF. The V gene is TRBV4-1, the J gene TRBJ2-1; 11 positions agree with TRBD2. The CDR3 extends over 16 amino acids. Germline CDR1 reads MGHRA; CDR2 reads YSYEKL. The ends lost 0 bases at V and 10 bases at J; junction bases unmatched: 8.

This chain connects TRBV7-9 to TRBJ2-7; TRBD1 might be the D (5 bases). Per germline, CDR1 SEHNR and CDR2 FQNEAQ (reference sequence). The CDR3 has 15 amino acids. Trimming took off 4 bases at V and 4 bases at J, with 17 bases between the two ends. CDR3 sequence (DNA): TGTGCCAGCAGCTCCGGGCAGGGCACCCCTTACGAGCAGTACTTC. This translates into CASSSGQGTPYEQYF.

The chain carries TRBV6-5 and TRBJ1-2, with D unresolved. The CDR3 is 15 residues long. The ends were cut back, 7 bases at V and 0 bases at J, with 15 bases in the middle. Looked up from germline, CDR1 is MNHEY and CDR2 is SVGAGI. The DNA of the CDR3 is TGTGCCAGCATGAGGGAGACACCAGCTAACTATGGCTACACCTTC. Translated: CASMRETPANYGYTF.

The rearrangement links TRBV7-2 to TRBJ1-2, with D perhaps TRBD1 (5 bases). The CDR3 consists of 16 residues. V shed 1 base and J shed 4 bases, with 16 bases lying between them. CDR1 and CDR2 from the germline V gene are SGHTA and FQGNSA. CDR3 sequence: CASSLGVGQAAYGYTF. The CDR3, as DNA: TGTGCCAGCAGCTTAGGTGTGGGGCAGGCAGCCTATGGCTACACCTTC.

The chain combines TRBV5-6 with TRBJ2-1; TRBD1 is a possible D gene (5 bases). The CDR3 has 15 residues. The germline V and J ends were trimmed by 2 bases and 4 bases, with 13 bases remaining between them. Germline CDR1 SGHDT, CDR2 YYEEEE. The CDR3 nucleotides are TGTGCCAGCAGCTTTGGGCCAGGGAATTACAATGAGCAGTTCTTC. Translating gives CASSFGPGNYNEQFF. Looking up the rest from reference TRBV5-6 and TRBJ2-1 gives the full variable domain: DAGVTQSPTHLIKTRGQQVTLRCSPKSGHDTVSWYQQALGQGPQFIFQYYEEEERQRGNFPDRFSGHQFPNYSSELNVNALLLGDSALYLCASSFGPGNYNEQFFGPGTRLTVL.

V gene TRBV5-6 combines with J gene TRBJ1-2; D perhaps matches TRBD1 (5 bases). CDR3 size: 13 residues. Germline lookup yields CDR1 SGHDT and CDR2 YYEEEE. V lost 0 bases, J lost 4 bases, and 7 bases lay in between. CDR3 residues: CASSLGGAYGYTF. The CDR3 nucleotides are TGTGCCAGCAGCTTGGGCGGGGCCTATGGCTACACCTTC.

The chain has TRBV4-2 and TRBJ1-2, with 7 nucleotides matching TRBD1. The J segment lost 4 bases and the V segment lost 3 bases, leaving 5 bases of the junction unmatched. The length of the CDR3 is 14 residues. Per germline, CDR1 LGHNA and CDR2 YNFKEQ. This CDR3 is CASSQMTGIYGYTF. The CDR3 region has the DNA TGTGCCAGCAGCCAGATGACAGGGATCTATGGCTACACCTTC.

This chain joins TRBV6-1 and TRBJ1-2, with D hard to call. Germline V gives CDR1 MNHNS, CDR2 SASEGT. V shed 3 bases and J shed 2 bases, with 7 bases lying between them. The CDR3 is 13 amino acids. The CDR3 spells CASSELENYGYTF. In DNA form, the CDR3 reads TGTGCCAGCAGTGAGCTAGAAAACTATGGCTACACCTTC.

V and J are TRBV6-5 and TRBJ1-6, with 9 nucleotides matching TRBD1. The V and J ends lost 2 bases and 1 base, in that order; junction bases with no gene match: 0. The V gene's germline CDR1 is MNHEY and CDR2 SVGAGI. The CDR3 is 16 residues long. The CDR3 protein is CASSYGTGSYNSPLHF. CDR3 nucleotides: TGTGCCAGCAGTTACGGGACAGGGTCCTATAATTCACCCCTCCACTTT.

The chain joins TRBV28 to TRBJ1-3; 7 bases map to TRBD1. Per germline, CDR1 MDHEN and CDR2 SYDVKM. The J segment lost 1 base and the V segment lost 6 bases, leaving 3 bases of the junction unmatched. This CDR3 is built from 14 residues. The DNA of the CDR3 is TGTGCCAGCAGGGGACAGTCGTCTGGAAACACCATATATTTT. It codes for CASRGQSSGNTIYF. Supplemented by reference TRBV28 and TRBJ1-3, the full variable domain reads DVKVTQSSRYLVKRTGEKVFLECVQDMDHENMFWYRQDPGLGLRLIYFSYDVKMKEKGDIPEGYSVSREKKERFSLILESASTNQTSMYLCASRGQSSGNTIYFGEGSWLTVV.